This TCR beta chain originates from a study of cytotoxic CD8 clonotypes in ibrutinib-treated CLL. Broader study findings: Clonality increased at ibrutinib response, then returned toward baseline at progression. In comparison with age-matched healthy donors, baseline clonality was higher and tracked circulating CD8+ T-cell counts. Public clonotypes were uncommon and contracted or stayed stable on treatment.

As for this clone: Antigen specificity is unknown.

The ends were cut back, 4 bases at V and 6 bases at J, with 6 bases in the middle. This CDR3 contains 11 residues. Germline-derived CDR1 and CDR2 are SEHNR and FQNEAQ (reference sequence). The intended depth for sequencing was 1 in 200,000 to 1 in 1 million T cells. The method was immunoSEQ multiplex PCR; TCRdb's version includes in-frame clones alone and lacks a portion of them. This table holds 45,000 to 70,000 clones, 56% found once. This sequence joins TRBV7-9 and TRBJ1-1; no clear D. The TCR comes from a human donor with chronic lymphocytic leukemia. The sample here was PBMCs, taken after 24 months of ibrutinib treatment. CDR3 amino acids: CASSSVAEAFF. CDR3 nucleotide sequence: TGTGCCAGCAGCTCGGTGGCTGAAGCTTTCTTT.